This TCR beta chain was recorded in a study of cytomegalovirus exposure and HLA in healthy donors. The study's findings and limits: Later on, an analysis tied 15,000 to 20,000 TCR beta sequences to HLA alleles at 0.05 false discovery rate.

The J segment lost 0 bases and the V segment lost 3 bases, leaving 5 bases of the junction unmatched. CDR1 and CDR2 from the germline V gene are LNHDA and SQIVND (reference sequence). The CDR3 runs to 16 residues. The PCR used 60 Vbeta and 13 Jbeta primers. Using immunoSEQ multiplex PCR, the repertoire was profiled, and TCRdb retains in-frame clones only, with some absent. In the table there are approximately 160,000 clones, 77% of which are singletons. Comments on this clone: Its matching antigen is unknown.

V and J are TRBV19 and TRBJ2-3; 8 bases agree with TRBD2. Sample: PBMCs. The clonotype originates from a woman under 40 in good health and CMV-seronegative. CDR3 nucleotide sequence: TGTGCCAGTAGTATCCAAGCGGGGGCCAGCACAGATACGCAGTATTTT. Translating gives CASSIQAGASTDTQYF. The full variable domain, completed using reference TRBV19 and TRBJ2-3, is DGGITQSPKYLFRKEGQNVTLSCEQNLNHDAMYWYRQDPGQGLRLIYYSQIVNDFQKGDIAEGYSVSREKKESFPLTVTSAQKNPTAFYLCASSIQAGASTDTQYFGPGTRLTVL.